The T cell receptor beta chain under discussion was sequenced for a study of CD8 T cells in Susac syndrome (dated by TCRdb to between 2017 and 2020). Looking at the study overall: Repertoire sequencing was used to test whether CD8+ T cell activation and differentiation in Susac syndrome was antigen driven.

Summary of the overall study and its limitations: The TCR sequencing and HLA analysis was acknowledged to have included a relatively small number of individuals.

RNA was extracted using the RNeasy kit, and about 0.5 to 1 ug of the RNA was reverse transcribed with random hexamers. TCR beta CDR3 regions were amplified with the immunoSEQ multiplex PCR assay covering 54 Vbeta and 13 Jbeta segments. PCR amplification bias was corrected by using a synthetic template baseline for primer optimization and computational correction. The paper's processing steps were these. Reads were annotated to V, D and J genes per IMGT and analyzed with immunoSEQ Analyzer, keeping only productive sequences. To calculate clonality, Shannon entropy was normalized by log2 of the number of productive unique sequences and then subtracted from one. For each patient and control, public and private clones were evaluated among the 100 most prevalent clones. A clone was defined as Susac-specific if it was absent from the healthy and MS cohorts, from more than 850 published viral clones and from other ImmuneACCESS disease sequences. Clones were called with MiXCR by TCRdb after fastp trimmed the public reads at Q25, and only in-frame beta chains were retained. Rows are combined by CDR3 protein, so each entry shows the most common genes and DNA. The V and J calls and clone size are TCRdb's, not the authors'. The sample table records 300,000 or so distinct CDR3 sequences; about 92% of these occur just once. The ten largest clonotypes hold over 0.05% of the sample.

On this clonotype itself: This receptor's antigen is unknown. Base qualities are not at hand, and no much larger clone is one base apart.

Peripheral blood CD8+ and CD4+ T cells from healthy donors, Susac syndrome patients and multiple sclerosis patients were profiled by high-throughput TCR beta sequencing. The multiple sclerosis controls were treatment-naive patients who had stable or active relapsing-remitting disease and met the revised McDonald criteria. Bulk CD8+ and CD4+ T cells were purified by magnetic negative isolation, whereas CD8+ TEMRA cells were enriched by FACS. Blood was drawn into EDTA tubes, processed within 24 hours, and PBMCs were isolated by density gradient centrifugation. PBMCs intended for TCR sequencing were cryopreserved in liquid nitrogen and were subsequently thawed in a 37 degrees C water bath. The sorted or isolated CD4+, CD8+ and CD8+ TEMRA cells had a purity of 90% or higher. From a lookup of the germline V gene, CDR1 and CDR2 are MNHEY and SVGEGT. V loses 6 bases of germline sequence and J loses 0 bases, and the interval between the two ends is 16 bases. The CDR3 runs 16 residues from the cysteine to the phenylalanine. Of the read, only the CDR3 DNA is kept; its 48 bases are in frame from base 1.

This TCR derives from a human donor with multiple sclerosis. The sample consisted of CD4+ T cells from PBMCs. Recombination joined TRBV6-2 or TRBV6-3 with TRBJ2-3, with the D gene tentatively TRBD1 or TRBD2, based on 6 matching bases in each. In nucleotides, the sequence is TGTGCCAGCAGCCCCGCGGGACAAACTAGCACAGATACGCAGTATTTT. Its translation is CASSPAGQTSTDTQYF.